This entry lists 24 T cell receptor beta chains sequenced from one sample in a study of spatial heterogeneity in lung cancer. Time point of the sample: sample taken at primary tumor resection. From the 5' RACE reads, TCRdb called clonotypes with MiXCR, one entry per CDR3 protein. Here the sample spans 14,000 or so distinct CDR3 sequences, about 4.8% being singletons. What these receptors recognize is not known. Findings of the study overall: The number of expanded tumor alpha and beta chains correlated with mutation number.

The sequences come from lung tumor tissue, collected at surgery. These TCRs come from a female donor with early-stage non-small cell lung cancer.

This clonotype was seen many times. Being off target in a library aimed at alpha chains, this beta chain has a size of little meaning. The V and J genes are TRBV4-3 and TRBJ1-2; the D is unclear. CDR3 size: 13 residues. The V gene's germline CDR1 is LGHNA and CDR2 YSLEER. Between the trimmed V and J ends, which lost 0 bases and 8 bases, there was a span of 10 bases. The CDR3 region has the DNA TGCGCCAGCAGCCAAGAGATCGTCTCCGGCTACACCTTC. Amino acids: CASSQEIVSGYTF.

In regard to this clonotype: This beta chain is an off-target read within a library intended for alpha chains, so its frequency means little. The chain carries TRBV7-9 and TRBJ1-5; 9 bases agree with TRBD1. The V gene end was trimmed by 5 bases and the J gene end by 3 bases; junction bases not matched to a gene: 5. Germline lookup yields CDR1 SEHNR and CDR2 FQNEAQ (reference sequence). CDR3 length: 15 residues. The CDR3 loop reads CASSPGQGYNQPQHF. Written as DNA, the CDR3 is TGTGCCAGCAGCCCGGGACAGGGTTACAATCAGCCCCAGCATTTT.

This clonotype was seen at least ten times. An end of the junction does not agree with germline; a read error may underlie this. This beta chain is a stray read from a library made for alpha chains; its abundance is not meaningful. The rearrangement uses TRBV28 and TRBJ2-3; 7 nucleotides line up with TRBD1. The CDR3 contains 12 residues. Germline V gene lookup returns CDR1 MDHEN and CDR2 SYDVKM. The CDR3 spells CASSLRGQGEIF. The DNA of the CDR3 is TGTGCCAGCAGTTTAAGGGGGCAGGGGGAGATTTTT.

This clonotype was observed at least ten times. This beta chain is a stray read from a library made for alpha chains; its abundance is not meaningful. This chain uses TRBV6-2 or TRBV6-3 with TRBJ2-3, with D uncertain. V was shortened by 5 bases and J by 10 bases, with 13 bases between the two germline ends. This CDR3 contains 12 residues. The germline CDR1 and CDR2 sequences are MNHEY and SVGEGT. The CDR3 region is CASSTGFTAQYF. In DNA, the CDR3 is TGTGCCAGCAGTACTGGGTTTACTGCGCAGTATTTT.

This clonotype occurred many times. The size of this beta chain means little, since it is a stray read in a library made for alpha chains. The V and J genes are TRBV6-5 and TRBJ2-2; D tentatively fits TRBD1 or TRBD2 (5 bases each). Trimming left V 4 bases short and J 4 bases short, with 19 bases between. This CDR3 is 17 amino acids long. Germline CDR1 reads MNHEY; CDR2 reads SVGAGI. CDR3 sequence (DNA): TGTGCCAGCAGTTTGGGCAGGGCTAGCCGGGGCACCGGGGAGCTGTTTTTT. Amino acid sequence: CASSLGRASRGTGELFF.

This clonotype came up many times. Little can be read into the size of this beta chain, an off-target read in a library designed for alpha chains. The V call is TRBV20-1, the J call TRBJ2-3, with 8 bases matching TRBD1. CDR1 is DFQATT and CDR2 is SNEGSKA in the germline V gene (reference sequence). The CDR3 covers 16 residues. V lost 5 bases and J lost 5; bases outside the gene matches: 15. CDR3 sequence: CSARGLVLQGGDTQYF. CDR3 coding DNA: TGCAGTGCTCGAGGATTGGTTCTACAGGGGGGAGATACGCAGTATTTT.

This clonotype was picked up many times. This beta chain appears as a stray read in a library generated for alpha chains; its size is not informative. V is TRBV20-1 and J is TRBJ2-7; no clear D. Per germline, CDR1 DFQATT and CDR2 SNEGSKA (reference sequence). This CDR3 has 11 amino acids. V lost 1 base to trimming and J lost 3 bases, with 4 bases between them. This CDR3 reads CSARVNYEQYF. CDR3 coding DNA: TGCAGTGCTAGAGTGAACTACGAGCAGTACTTC.

This clonotype was counted many times. Being off target in a library aimed at alpha chains, this beta chain has a size of little meaning. The rearrangement uses TRBV4-1 and TRBJ2-7, with D possibly TRBD1 on 5 matching bases. The ends were cut back, 3 bases at V and 7 bases at J, with 16 bases in the middle. Germline CDR1 and CDR2: MGHRA and YSYEKL. This CDR3 has 14 residues. The CDR3 loop reads CASSQGPSLGEQYF. The DNA for the CDR3 is TGCGCCAGCAGCCAGGGGCCTTCCCTCGGGGAGCAGTACTTC.

This clonotype occurred many times. This beta chain lies outside the target of a library built for alpha chains; its clone size means little. This chain connects TRBV20-1 to TRBJ2-3; D possibly matches TRBD1 or TRBD2 (5 bases each). Germline loops: CDR1 DFQATT, CDR2 SNEGSKA (reference sequence). This CDR3 is 16 amino acids long. Deletions cut 3 bases from V and 2 bases from J, with 18 bases between. This CDR3 is CSASLGTARNTDTQYF. The CDR3 DNA follows: TGCAGTGCTAGCCTCGGGACCGCAAGGAACACAGATACGCAGTATTTT.

This clonotype was seen many times. This beta chain represents an off-target read in a library built for alpha chains; its size is of limited meaning. The CDR3: CASSQDRDHPYYEQYF. CDR3 in DNA: TGTGCCAGCAGTCAAGACCGGGACCATCCTTACTACGAGCAGTACTTC. V is TRBV27 and J is TRBJ2-7, with D perhaps given as TRBD1 or TRBD2 (5 bases each). V was trimmed by 5 bases and J by 3 bases, leaving 20 bases between them. This CDR3 region has 16 residues. The germline CDR1 and CDR2 sequences are MNHEY and SMNVEV (reference sequence).

This clonotype was detected many times. This beta chain turned up in a library designed for alpha chains; as an off-target read, its abundance says little. J is TRBJ2-6 and V is TRBV28; possible D gene TRBD2, 5 bases. This CDR3 region has 14 residues. Germline V gene data show CDR1 as MDHEN and CDR2 as SYDVKM. Trimming took off 7 bases at V and 2 bases at J, with 9 bases between the two ends. The CDR3 region is CASIGGPGANVLTF. Here the CDR3 DNA reads TGTGCCAGCATTGGAGGACCTGGGGCCAACGTCCTGACTTTC. The entire variable domain, with the rest obtained from reference TRBV28 and TRBJ2-6, is as follows: DVKVTQSSRYLVKRTGEKVFLECVQDMDHENMFWYRQDPGLGLRLIYFSYDVKMKEKGDIPEGYSVSREKKERFSLILESASTNQTSMYLCASIGGPGANVLTFGAGSRLTVL.

There are many counts of this clonotype. This beta chain is an off-target read within a library intended for alpha chains, so its frequency means little. The gene calls are TRBV12-3 or TRBV12-4 and TRBJ2-4; D is perhaps TRBD1 or TRBD2 (6 bases each). CDR3 length: 14 residues. Trimming pared 3 bases from V and 9 bases from J, leaving 15 bases between. The CDR3 sequence: CASSFTGADGIQYF. The CDR3 coding sequence is TGTGCCAGCAGTTTTACGGGGGCCGATGGCATTCAGTACTTC.

Concerning this clonotype: Because the library targeted alpha chains, this beta chain is an off-target read whose size means little. The chain joins TRBV18 to TRBJ1-5; the match to TRBD1 covers 7 bases. Germline assignment: CDR1 KGHSH and CDR2 LQKENI. The CDR3 length is 18 residues. The trim removed 3 bases at V and 0 bases at J, leaving 11 bases unmatched. CDR3 coding DNA: TGTGCCAGCTCACCCGCCTCAATGCGACAGGGTAGCAATCAGCCCCAGCATTTT. Protein: CASSPASMRQGSNQPQHF.

This clonotype has at least ten counts. Within a library made for alpha chains, this beta chain is off target, and its count is uninformative. J is TRBJ2-7 and V is TRBV20-1, with D uncertain. Germline V gene sequence: CDR1 DFQATT, CDR2 SNEGSKA (reference sequence). Trimming removed 7 bases from V and 1 base from J, with 8 bases in between. The CDR3 is 11 amino acids. The CDR3 DNA is TGCAGTGGAGGTGGATCCTACGAGCAGTACTTC. It specifies CSGGGSYEQYF.

At least ten counts were recorded for this clonotype. As an off-target read in a library built for alpha chains, this beta chain has a frequency of little significance. The V and J genes are TRBV6-1 and TRBJ2-6; no clear D gene. The CDR3 length is 14 residues. Germline V CDR1 and CDR2: MNHNS, SASEGT. V was trimmed by 5 bases and J by 0 bases, leaving 5 bases between them. As DNA, the CDR3 is TGTGCCAGCAGTCTCTCCTCTGGGGCCAACGTCCTGACTTTC. Protein: CASSLSSGANVLTF.

This clonotype is termed medium-sized. This beta chain appears as a stray read in a library generated for alpha chains; its size is not informative. The chain links TRBV2 to TRBJ1-4; D gene unclear. Germline V gene lookup returns CDR1 SNHLY and CDR2 FYNNEI. Trimming pared 6 bases from V and 4 bases from J, leaving 15 bases between. CDR3 length: 15 residues. DNA for the CDR3: TGTGCCAGCAGCCCATCGGGGTCCAATAATGAAAAACTGTTTTTT. This translates into CASSPSGSNNEKLFF.

This clonotype was seen repeatedly, ten times or more. The library was designed around alpha chains, so this beta chain is a stray read whose abundance carries little weight. The chain employs TRBV5-1 and TRBJ2-7, with D possibly being TRBD2 (6 bases). The germline V gene encodes CDR1 SGHRS and CDR2 YFSETQ. The V and J ends lost 4 bases and 5 bases respectively, with 10 bases between them. The CDR3 contains 12 residues. In nucleotides, the CDR3 is TGCGCCAGCAGCGTCGGGACTCACGAGCAGTACTTC. Encoded protein: CASSVGTHEQYF. The full variable domain, completed using reference TRBV5-1 and TRBJ2-7, is KAGVTQTPRYLIKTRGQQVTLSCSPISGHRSVSWYQQTPGQGLQFLFEYFSETQRNKGNFPGRFSGRQFSNSRSEMNVSTLELGDSALYLCASSVGTHEQYFGPGTRLTVT.

This clonotype was recorded at least ten times. This beta chain is a stray sequence in a library constructed for alpha chains; its clone size is not meaningful. The CDR3, as DNA: TGTGCCTGGAGTGCATTACTGCGGGGCACAGATACGCAGTATTTT. This codes for CAWSALLRGTDTQYF. V usage is TRBV30 and J usage is TRBJ2-3, with D perhaps matching TRBD2 (5 bases). Trimming left V 1 base short and J 1 base short, with 12 bases between. The CDR3 runs 15 residues. CDR1 GTSNPN and CDR2 SVGIG come from the germline V gene (reference sequence). The variable domain in full, with the rest retrieved from reference TRBV30 and TRBJ2-3, is SQTIHQWPATLVQPVGSPLSLECTVEGTSNPNLYWYRQAAGRGLQLLFYSVGIGQISSEVPQNLSASRPQDRQFILSSKKLLLSDSGFYLCAWSALLRGTDTQYFGPGTRLTVL.

There are many counts of this clonotype. The library was built for alpha chains, so this beta chain is an off-target read and its size means little. The gene calls are TRBV9 and TRBJ1-3; 8 bases match TRBD1. Germline CDR1 reads SGDLS; CDR2 reads YYNGEE. J lost 0 bases, V lost 2 bases, and 7 bases had no gene match. This CDR3 comprises 17 residues. The CDR3 protein is CASSVSPGTGSGNTIYF. CDR3 nucleotides: TGTGCCAGCAGCGTTAGTCCCGGGACAGGCTCTGGAAACACCATATATTTT. The full variable domain, rest sourced from reference TRBV9 and TRBJ1-3, is DSGVTQTPKHLITATGQRVTLRCSPRSGDLSVYWYQQSLDQGLQFLIQYYNGEERAKGNILERFSAQQFPDLHSELNLSSLELGDSALYFCASSVSPGTGSGNTIYFGEGSWLTVV.

This clonotype was counted ten times or more. Found in a library prepared for alpha chains, this beta chain is an off-target read, and its abundance has little meaning. The chain couples TRBV18 to TRBJ2-1; 7 nucleotides align to TRBD1. This CDR3 is built from 16 residues. Germline CDR1 reads KGHSH; CDR2 reads LQKENI. With V trimmed by 1 base and J by 2 bases, 5 bases remained unmatched. The CDR3 DNA follows: TGTGCCAGCTCACCACGTTCAGGACAGGCCTACAATGAGCAGTTCTTC. Residues: CASSPRSGQAYNEQFF.

At least ten counts were recorded for this clonotype. Found in a library prepared for alpha chains, this beta chain is an off-target read, and its abundance has little meaning. The J gene is TRBJ2-2, the V gene TRBV4-3; 8 nucleotides match TRBD1. Trimming took 3 bases from V and 4 from J; bases not matched to a gene: 10. The CDR3 spans 17 residues. CDR1 is LGHNA, CDR2 YSLEER, per germline. DNA of the CDR3: TGCGCCAGCAGCCATAAGAAGACAGGGGTGAGCACCGGGGAGCTGTTTTTT. Translated, it gives CASSHKKTGVSTGELFF.

This clonotype occurred many times. Since the library was made to target alpha chains, this beta chain is a stray read and its abundance is not meaningful. This chain connects TRBV7-2 to TRBJ1-1; D remains unclear. The CDR3 contains 13 residues. CDR1 and CDR2 from the germline V gene are SGHTA and FQGNSA. V was trimmed by 5 bases and J by 1 base, leaving 8 bases between them. The chain's CDR3 is CASSRSRNTEAFF. CDR3 bases: TGTGCCAGCAGCCGTAGCCGGAACACTGAAGCTTTCTTT.

In its sample, this clonotype was seen many times. The size of this beta chain means little, since it is a stray read in a library made for alpha chains. This chain uses TRBV12-3 or TRBV12-4 with TRBJ2-7, with 7 bases fitting TRBD2. The ends lost 3 bases at V and 2 bases at J; junction bases unmatched: 7. The CDR3 totals 15 residues. The chain's CDR3 is CASSLEAGPTYEQYF. In nucleotides, the CDR3 is TGTGCCAGCAGTTTGGAAGCGGGGCCAACCTACGAGCAGTACTTC.

This clonotype is judged medium-sized. Since it is a stray read in a library aimed at alpha chains, this beta chain has a size that is not meaningful. DNA for the CDR3: TGTGCCAGCAGCTTAGTTCCATTGTCGGCAGGGGGCTATGGCTACACCTTC. Translation: CASSLVPLSAGGYGYTF. This chain connects TRBV7-4 to TRBJ1-2; 7 bases are shared with TRBD1. Germline trimming cut 1 base from V and 4 bases from J; bases unmatched to any gene: 12. The CDR3 sequence is 17 residues long. Germline CDR1 reads SGHVT; CDR2 reads SQSDAQ.